This TCR beta chain is drawn from a study of human T cells and chemical hapten exposure. The library attached unique molecular identifiers to individual cDNA molecules. TCRdb analysed the RACE reads with MiXCR anew, one entry per CDR3 protein. The data show approximately 180,000 distinct CDR3 sequences, with around 30% seen just once and about 2.7% held by the top ten. Time point of the sample: pre-sensitization, week 0. Treatment defined: therapeutic diphenylcyclopropenone sensitization with weekly scalp DPC. This CDR3 spans 15 amino acids. Trimming cost V 2 bases and J 5 bases; bases outside gene matches: 3. The germline V gene has CDR1 MNHEY and CDR2 SVGAGI.

The chain uses TRBV6-5 and TRBJ2-2; 9 positions agree with TRBD1. The clonotype was recovered from a woman aged 25 to 45 with alopecia areata. Some clones in this sample may be carry-over from other donors' samples. The sequenced sample was whole blood, obtained in connection with sensitization to the hapten diphenylcyclopropenone (DPC). In DNA form, the CDR3 reads TGTGCCAGCAGTTACGGACAGGGGAAAACCGGGGAGCTGTTTTTT. Translation: CASSYGQGKTGELFF.